A selection of T cell receptor beta chains follows, all from one sample in a study of cytotoxic CD8 clonotypes in ibrutinib-treated CLL. Clones were read by immunoSEQ multiplex PCR, and TCRdb kept only the in-frame ones, dropping some. This repertoire shows approximately 67,000 clones, approximately 80% found once; its top ten account for roughly 7.5%. The material was PBMCs, obtained at disease progression, from a patient treated with ibrutinib. The receptors originated from a human donor with chronic lymphocytic leukemia. The conserved cysteine and the conserved F or W are not part of the CDR3 here.

V gene,CDR3 protein
TRBV7-6,ASSEWTIPSLGGYT
TRBV5-6,ASSLATYQPQH
TRBV30,AWREWRRKNTGELF
TRBV6-5,ASSYSVHQPQH
TRBV27,ASSTNRGGYT
TRBV2,ASSELGTTMNTEAF
TRBV20-1,SAWQTEQF
TRBV4-2,ASSQRTRELF
TRBV10-2,ASSAGTETQY
TRBV10-2,ASSDWGRTGELF
TRBV10-1,ASTPGTGKNIQY
TRBV4-1,ASSSRVRGYTEAF
TRBV5-1,ASSTTGVLNTGELF
TRBV29-1,SAFGGGSYEQY
TRBV11-2,ASSLESRYGYT
TRBV6-1,ASTHVGGDIQY
TRBV27,ASSPGLAGAGELF
TRBV19,ASSLAGTDTQY
TRBV21-1,ASSKPRAGSPFQPQH
TRBV14,ASSPLGQPIYGYT
TRBV2,ASTRTGTGPARLSNQPQH
TRBV5-1,ASSLTTALEGEQY
TRBV7-5,ARSFLGANEKLF
TRBV6-1,ASSGRTAYSNQPQH
TRBV27,ASWLLTGLMNTEAF
TRBV9,ASSAGQYYGYT
TRBV2,ASISKGDRRRESNQPQH
TRBV7-9,ASSFAGSGNTIY
TRBV5-4,ASSWPGWSGRTYNEQF
TRBV14,ASSQVVAGGNYGYT
TRBV6-1,ASRNRDRADYGYT
TRBV2,ASSELGQANQPQH
TRBV30,AWTAGPYGYT
TRBV5-1,ARGTVEAF
TRBV5-4,ASSLGAGTGNTIY
TRBV7-9,ASSLGSRENTDTQY
TRBV29-1,SVGQGGVTDTQY
TRBV6-5,ASVQGNTEAF
TRBV6-4,ASMKDAFSGNTIY
TRBV4-1,ASSQGTWANYGYT
TRBV11-2,ASSLVAGGTGELF
TRBV11-2,ASSPQWGAVTYEQY
TRBV5-5,ASSLGQGSSSPLH
TRBV6-5,ASSYPPWRPTYEQY
TRBV18,ASSPKTDRSLNYGYT
TRBV7-9,ASSSLGQGNSPLH
TRBV30,AWSVRGLLGIEQF
TRBV9,ASSVAGRNEQF
TRBV7-9,ASSRGNQPQH
TRBV27,ASSSTGTGYT
TRBV7-2,SQGVSGYT
TRBV2,ASSVGSDYGYT
TRBV2,ASSERRTGGKNEQY
TRBV18,ASSPRQGSSGKLF
TRBV5-1,ASSFGTVNYGYT
TRBV25-1,ASSDQGFGTGELF
TRBV7-2,ASSPGGLIEKLF
TRBV7-6,ASSLGGGPAEQF
TRBV6-5,ASSYSGGLVTEAF